Below, 32 T cell receptor beta chains from the same sample are listed, as sequenced in a study of blood T cells in healthy people across ages. Primed by a sample-barcoded 5' primer and a J-beta primer mix, a second PCR proceeded for roughly 6 to 12 cycles. Each CDR3 protein gets one entry after TCRdb re-called the 5' RACE reads with MiXCR. The repertoire consists of approximately 290,000 distinct CDR3 sequences, with roughly 27% occurring once and the leading ten covering 29%. The sequencing sample was made of blood. The receptors derive from a woman in her 70s in good health.

V gene TRBV7-3 combines with J gene TRBJ2-1, with D possibly TRBD2 on 5 matching bases. The last part of the DNA fits TRBJ2-5 better; the J call may be wrong. The length of the CDR3 is 13 residues. CDR1 and CDR2 (germline): SGHTA, FQGTGA. Written as DNA, the CDR3 is TGTGCCAGCAGCTCTACCCCCTCCGGGGCCCAGTACTTC. This translates into CASSSTPSGAQYF.

The V gene is TRBV7-3, the J gene TRBJ2-3; 8 bases agree with TRBD2. CDR3 size: 15 residues. Germline V gene sequence: CDR1 SGHTA, CDR2 FQGTGA. Trimming at V came to 6 bases and at J to 6 bases, leaving 11 bases not matched to a gene. The DNA for the CDR3 is TGTGCCAGCAGGAGCGGGAGAGCCACGGTGGATACGCAGTATTTT. Its translation: CASRSGRATVDTQYF.

CDR3: CSASPRGGSSYNEQFF. CDR3 DNA: TGCAGTGCTAGCCCCAGGGGAGGGAGCTCCTACAATGAGCAGTTCTTC. The chain has TRBV20-1 and TRBJ2-1, with a tentative D call TRBD2 (7 bases). V was cut by 3 bases and J by 0 bases, with 15 bases left in between. CDR1 is DFQATT and CDR2 is SNEGSKA in the germline V gene (reference sequence). This CDR3 is built from 16 residues.

The gene calls are TRBV11-2 and TRBJ2-5, with D possibly TRBD2 on 6 matching bases. Germline values: CDR1 SGHAT, CDR2 FQNNGV. The germline V and J ends were trimmed by 3 bases and 5 bases, with 16 bases remaining between them. CDR3 size: 15 residues. The CDR3 here is CASSFTNGSPETQYF. CDR3 DNA: TGTGCCAGCAGCTTCACCAACGGGAGTCCCGAGACCCAGTACTTC.

The J gene is TRBJ1-1, the V gene TRBV6-6; the match to TRBD1 covers 10 bases. J was trimmed by 10 bases and V by 8 bases; bases with no gene match: 16. Germline V gene data show CDR1 as MNHNY and CDR2 as SVGAGI (reference sequence). This CDR3 region has 15 residues. The CDR3 loop is CASATAGTGERGAFF. CDR3 DNA: TGTGCCAGCGCTACCGCCGGGACAGGGGAGCGAGGAGCTTTCTTT.

The V and J genes are TRBV12-3 or TRBV12-4 and TRBJ2-5; the match to TRBD2 covers 13 bases. Trimming removed 6 bases from V and 2 bases from J; junction bases left unmatched: 12. The length of the CDR3 is 18 residues. The DNA for the CDR3 is TGTGCCAGCAGCCAGCCAGCCGGGACTAGCGGGACTCAAGAGACCCAGTACTTC. It is translated as CASSQPAGTSGTQETQYF.

The rearrangement links TRBV29-1 to TRBJ2-7, with 7 bases aligning to TRBD2. The CDR3 has 11 residues. With 6 bases clipped from V and 4 bases from J, the junction kept 3 bases outside the gene matches. Germline loops: CDR1 SQVTM, CDR2 ANQGSEA. The CDR3 bases are TGCAGCGTGGTTAGCGGGTACGAGCAGTACTTC. It encodes CSVVSGYEQYF.

The rearrangement uses TRBV2 and TRBJ2-3, with D unresolved. The length of the CDR3 is 14 residues. Germline-derived CDR1 and CDR2 are SNHLY and FYNNEI. Trimming left V 6 bases short and J 5 bases short, with 15 bases between. CDR3 region: CASRQMRNLDTQYF. DNA for the CDR3: TGTGCCAGCAGACAGATGCGGAACCTAGATACGCAGTATTTT.

The CDR3 is CASSPGMGVLPEQYF. The CDR3 coding sequence is TGCGCCAGCAGCCCCGGTATGGGCGTACTCCCAGAGCAGTACTTC. This chain joins TRBV5-1 and TRBJ2-5; the D is unclear. Germline CDR1 is SGHRS and CDR2 is YFSETQ. V lost 4 bases to trimming and J lost 11 bases, with 24 bases between them. There are 15 residues in the CDR3. The complete variable domain, with remaining parts taken from reference TRBV5-1 and TRBJ2-5, reads KAGVTQTPRYLIKTRGQQVTLSCSPISGHRSVSWYQQTPGQGLQFLFEYFSETQRNKGNFPGRFSGRQFSNSRSEMNVSTLELGDSALYLCASSPGMGVLPEQYFGPGTRLLVL.

The J gene is TRBJ1-4, the V gene TRBV5-1; 10 bases align to TRBD1. V shed 5 bases, J shed 7 bases, and the junction held 5 bases outside the gene matches. The CDR3 has 14 residues. CDR1 is SGHRS and CDR2 is YFSETQ in the germline V gene. The CDR3 region is CASRFDRGREKLFF. DNA of the CDR3: TGCGCCAGCAGGTTCGACAGGGGGCGTGAAAAACTGTTTTTT. The full variable domain, its missing parts supplied by reference TRBV5-1 and TRBJ1-4, is KAGVTQTPRYLIKTRGQQVTLSCSPISGHRSVSWYQQTPGQGLQFLFEYFSETQRNKGNFPGRFSGRQFSNSRSEMNVSTLELGDSALYLCASRFDRGREKLFFGSGTQLSVL.

The chain uses TRBV7-9 and TRBJ2-3, with TRBD2 identical over 8 bases. Unmatched junction bases numbered 6, after V lost 6 bases and J lost 4 bases. CDR3 length equals 14 residues. Germline V gene data show CDR1 as SEHNR and CDR2 as FQNEAQ (reference sequence). CDR3 region: CASSSSAGADTQYF. Here the CDR3 DNA reads TGTGCCAGCAGTTCTTCAGCGGGGGCAGATACGCAGTATTTT.

The chain is built from TRBV6-2 or TRBV6-3 and TRBJ2-1; 7 positions match TRBD2. Germline V gene sequence: CDR1 MNHEY, CDR2 SVGEGT. The CDR3 loop spans 14 amino acids. The ends lost 10 bases at V and 4 bases at J; junction bases unmatched: 10. The CDR3 region is CATYLPGGYNEQFF. As DNA, the CDR3 is TGTGCCACGTACCTCCCCGGGGGGTACAATGAGCAGTTCTTC.

About this clonotype: One end of the junction varies from germline; a read error may be responsible. The chain is built from TRBV5-1 and TRBJ2-2; TRBD1 matches 11 bases. CDR1 is SGHRS, CDR2 YFSETQ, per germline. The CDR3 is 15 residues long. This chain's CDR3 is CSSSFRDRGTGELFF. The DNA of the CDR3 is TGCTCCAGCAGCTTTAGGGACAGGGGGACCGGGGAGCTGTTTTTT.

The J gene is TRBJ2-3, the V gene TRBV12-3 or TRBV12-4, with D possibly being TRBD1 (6 bases). This CDR3 contains 13 residues. The germline V and J ends were trimmed by 8 bases and 2 bases, with 11 bases remaining between them. Here the CDR3 reads CASGGHHTDTQYF. The CDR3 DNA sequence: TGTGCCAGCGGGGGCCATCACACAGATACGCAGTATTTT.

The J gene is TRBJ2-7, the V gene TRBV6-5; 7 bases agree with TRBD2. V lost 7 bases to trimming and J lost 7 bases; unmatched junction nucleotides: 13. Germline V gene data show CDR1 as MNHEY and CDR2 as SVGAGI. The CDR3 totals 14 residues. CDR3 DNA sequence: TGTGCCAGCAAGATGAAGGGAGGGGCCGCGGAGCAGTACTTC. Protein: CASKMKGGAAEQYF.

About this clonotype itself: Because the CDR3 is missing its conserved closing phenylalanine or tryptophan, this is likely a read error. This chain links TRBV19 with TRBJ1-2; 11 nucleotides line up with TRBD1. The CDR3 totals 12 residues. CDR1 is LNHDA, CDR2 SQIVND, per germline (reference sequence). Germline trimming cut 7 bases from V and 9 bases from J; bases unmatched to any gene: 4. CDR3 region: CASKGTGGSYTI. CDR3 DNA: TGTGCCAGTAAAGGGACAGGGGGAAGCTACACCATC.

This clonotype was found a few times. The chain carries TRBV4-1 and TRBJ1-2; maybe TRBD1 (5 bases). The CDR3 spans 15 residues. Germline V lookup: CDR1 MGHRA, CDR2 YSYEKL. V dropped 0 bases and J dropped 2 bases, with 10 bases sitting between them. The DNA of the CDR3 is TGCGCCAGCAGCCAAGAAGTAGGGGCGAACTATGGCTACACCTTC. Its protein is CASSQEVGANYGYTF.

This clonotype was seen at least ten times. The chain has TRBV5-1 and TRBJ1-2; 7 bases line up with TRBD1. CDR1 and CDR2 (germline): SGHRS, YFSETQ. The CDR3 is made up of 13 amino acids. After removal of 6 bases from V and 4 bases from J, the junction contained 6 bases not matched to a gene. The DNA of the CDR3 is TGCGCCAGCACTCCGCAGGGGGGCTATGGCTACACCTTC. Translating gives CASTPQGGYGYTF.

This chain joins TRBV5-6 and TRBJ2-1; maybe TRBD2 (5 bases). This CDR3 is built from 17 residues. V was pared by 0 bases and J by 3 bases, with 16 bases between. CDR1 SGHDT and CDR2 YYEEEE come from the germline V gene. The CDR3: CASSLALGGGLYNEQFF. CDR3 DNA: TGTGCCAGCAGCTTGGCCCTCGGAGGCGGACTCTACAATGAGCAGTTCTTC.

This clonotype showed up just a few times. The chain has TRBV20-1 and TRBJ2-4, with a tentative D call TRBD1 (6 bases). The CDR3 extends over 15 amino acids. Germline V gives CDR1 DFQATT, CDR2 SNEGSKA (reference sequence). The V and J ends lost 6 bases and 6 bases respectively, with 21 bases between them. The CDR3 DNA reads TGCAGTGCCCTATTCCTCCGGGACAATTTAAACATTCAGTACTTC. This codes for CSALFLRDNLNIQYF.

This clonotype was detected a few times. The genes are TRBV29-1 and TRBJ2-6; unclear D gene. Trimming removed 2 bases from V and 1 base from J, with 3 bases in between. This CDR3 has 13 amino acids. CDR1 SQVTM and CDR2 ANQGSEA come from the germline V gene. In DNA form, the CDR3 reads TGCAGCGTTGAAATTTCTGGGGCCAACGTCCTGACTTTC. This gives the protein CSVEISGANVLTF.

This chain uses TRBV28 with TRBJ1-1; D not certain. V lost 4 bases to trimming and J lost 6 bases, with 18 bases between them. The CDR3 contains 15 residues. The germline CDR1 and CDR2 sequences are MDHEN and SYDVKM. CDR3 coding DNA: TGTGCCAGCAGTTCTATTTTTCACGGCGCGGCTGAAGCTTTCTTT. Encoded protein: CASSSIFHGAAEAFF.

The chain combines TRBV29-1 with TRBJ1-2; the D is unclear. Germline V CDR1 and CDR2: SQVTM, ANQGSEA. V lost 7 bases, J lost 12 bases, and 18 bases lay in between. The CDR3 length is 11 residues. The CDR3 reads CSADPSQRHTF. The CDR3 DNA is TGCAGCGCGGACCCTTCCCAACGACACACCTTC. The whole variable domain, filled in from reference TRBV29-1 and TRBJ1-2, reads SAVISQKPSRDICQRGTSLTIQCQVDSQVTMMFWYRQQPGQSLTLIATANQGSEATYESGFVIDKFPISRPNLTFSTLTVSNMSPEDSSIYLCSADPSQRHTFGSGTRLTVV.

The CDR3 loop reads CASSLSIPQGAYEQYF. CDR3 in DNA: TGTGCCAGCAGTTTATCCATCCCCCAGGGGGCATACGAGCAGTACTTC. The chain is built from TRBV27 and TRBJ2-1; 8 bases map to TRBD1. The J call may be faulty, since TRBJ2-7 better matches the DNA end. The CDR3 length is 16 residues. The germline V gene encodes CDR1 MNHEY and CDR2 SMNVEV (reference sequence).

This clonotype has only a few counts. The chain has TRBV20-1 and TRBJ2-5; TRBD1 matches at 11 bases. Per germline, CDR1 DFQATT and CDR2 SNEGSKA (reference sequence). The CDR3 covers 12 residues. After removal of 7 bases from V and 7 bases from J, the junction contained 5 bases not matched to a gene. CDR3 coding DNA: TGCAGTGGGGTCGGGACAGGGGGGACCCAGTACTTC. It specifies CSGVGTGGTQYF.

This clonotype was picked up a small number of times. The J gene is TRBJ2-2, the V gene TRBV12-3 or TRBV12-4, with a weak D call TRBD1 (5 bases). V lost 0 bases, J lost 5 bases, and 10 bases lay in between. The length of the CDR3 is 15 residues. CDR3 region: CASSLAGLVTGELFF. CDR3 coding DNA: TGTGCCAGCAGTTTAGCGGGGCTGGTAACCGGGGAGCTGTTTTTT.

The table lists this clonotype with many counts. The chain has TRBV7-9 and TRBJ1-4, with 9 bases matching TRBD1. CDR3 length: 14 amino acids. Germline lookup yields CDR1 SEHNR and CDR2 FQNEAQ (reference sequence). J lost 10 bases, V lost 5 bases, and 8 bases had no gene match. The CDR3 DNA follows: TGTGCCAGCAGCGTGGGACAGGGAAGAGGAAAACTGTTTTTT. This codes for CASSVGQGRGKLFF.

This clonotype was observed a few times. This chain uses TRBV5-1 with TRBJ2-3, with D possibly being TRBD2 (6 bases). The CDR3 length is 15 residues. V lost 0 bases and J 1 base, leaving 9 bases between the germline ends. Per germline, CDR1 SGHRS and CDR2 YFSETQ. The CDR3 bases are TGCGCCAGCAGCTTGGCGGGAGTGGGCACAGATACGCAGTATTTT. Translated: CASSLAGVGTDTQYF.

This clonotype was seen ten or more times. This sequence joins TRBV7-2 and TRBJ2-5, with 9 bases aligning to TRBD2. Germline CDR1 SGHTA, CDR2 FQGNSA. After removal of 0 bases from V and 2 bases from J, the junction contained 7 bases not matched to a gene. This CDR3 region has 17 residues. The CDR3 here is CASSLALREGSQETQYF. The CDR3 bases are TGTGCCAGCAGCTTAGCGTTGCGGGAGGGGTCACAAGAGACCCAGTACTTC.

The V and J genes are TRBV6-6 and TRBJ1-5; 7 positions match TRBD1. The CDR3 contains 13 residues. Losses at the gene ends were 6 bases for V and 3 bases for J; bases not matched to a gene: 2. Germline V gene lookup returns CDR1 MNHNY and CDR2 SVGAGI (reference sequence). The CDR3 DNA reads TGTGCCAGCAGCGACAGGGACAATCAGCCCCAGCATTTT. Translated, it gives CASSDRDNQPQHF.

A single count supports this clonotype. V and J are TRBV29-1 and TRBJ2-7; TRBD1 is a possible D gene (6 bases). CDR1 SQVTM and CDR2 ANQGSEA come from the germline V gene. CDR3 length: 16 residues. V was trimmed by 7 bases and J by 1 base, leaving 23 bases between them. The CDR3 coding sequence is TGCAGCGCCTGCCAGGGGACATTCACCGGATCCTACGAGCAGTACTTC. It is translated as CSACQGTFTGSYEQYF.

This clonotype was recorded many times. The V and J genes are TRBV20-1 and TRBJ2-1, with 13 bases that match TRBD2. This CDR3 contains 14 residues. CDR1 is DFQATT, CDR2 SNEGSKA, per germline (reference sequence). The CDR3 reads CRPTGLAGENEQFF. DNA for the CDR3: TGCAGGCCAACTGGACTAGCGGGAGAAAATGAGCAGTTCTTC.